Listed below are T cell receptor beta chains from one sample, sequenced in a study of vaccination effects on CD4 cells after COVID-19. Clones were read by immunoSEQ multiplex PCR, and TCRdb kept only the in-frame ones, dropping some. The repertoire holds 29,000 or so clones, with 74% as singletons. The antigens of these receptors remain unknown. The specimen comprised CD4+ T cells from PBMCs cultured with HCoV-OC43 spike peptides, sampled after COVID-19 vaccination. These receptors came from a human donor who received a COVID-19 vaccine. CDR3s include the opening cysteine and the closing phenylalanine or tryptophan.

>TRBJ1-5|TRBV3-1/TRBV3-2
CASSQKYQPQHF
>TRBJ2-1|TRBV10-2
CASSEPGIAGVVNEQFF
>TRBJ1-1|TRBV27
CASWGPGTEAFF
>TRBJ2-5|TRBV4-1
CASSQDEGSGGGETQYF
>TRBJ1-1|TRBV10-2
CASRPDRLGWVEAFF
>TRBJ2-3|TRBV29-1
CSVVGVGTDTQYF
>TRBJ1-2|TRBV11-2
CASSPTWTDPNYGYTF
>TRBJ2-7|TRBV19
CASAGSPYEQYF
>TRBJ1-2|TRBV3-1/TRBV3-2
CASSRDRVSGYTF
>TRBJ1-1|TRBV7-8
CASSGGSEAFF
>TRBJ1-2|TRBV28
CASKATGGNYGYTF
>TRBJ2-7|TRBV14
CASSQARRITTEQYF
>TRBJ2-1|TRBV6-5
CASSYSWTGNNEQFF